The rows below give T cell receptor beta chains drawn from one sample of a study of blood T cell repertoires in COVID-19. Generated by immunoSEQ multiplex PCR, the TCRdb table keeps only in-frame clones and is missing some. The sample yields roughly 360,000 clones, around 87% seen once. Sequences were obtained from PBMCs or T cells enriched from blood (not recorded which). The receptors derive from a man between 25 and 39 years old who had recovered from COVID-19. CDR3s include the opening cysteine and the closing phenylalanine or tryptophan. D genes are given only for firm matches. Clone size is not always given. Where it is, it says once, few, many or a class for expanded clones.

D gene	clone size	V gene	J gene	CDR3 protein	CDR3 DNA
TRBD2	.	TRBV3-1/TRBV3-2	TRBJ2-5	CASSQDRLAGGLRETQYF	TGTGCCAGCAGCCAAGATCGACTAGCGGGGGGGCTAAGAGAGACCCAGTACTTC
.	.	TRBV10-1	TRBJ1-1	CASSADSFEAFF	TGCGCCAGCAGTGCGGACAGCTTTGAAGCTTTCTTT
.	.	TRBV3-1/TRBV3-2	TRBJ1-2	CASSQGSGMGSYGYTF	TGTGCCAGCAGCCAAGGGAGCGGAATGGGGAGCTATGGCTACACCTTC
TRBD1	.	TRBV10-3	TRBJ1-2	CAISESDRAGGYTF	TGTGCCATCAGTGAATCTGACAGGGCGGGGGGCTACACCTTC
.	.	TRBV7-9	TRBJ1-5	CASSSPDRGAQHF	TGTGCCAGCAGCTCCCCCGACCGGGGAGCCCAGCATTTT
.	.	TRBV15	TRBJ2-4	CATSRKGGAAKNIQYF	TGTGCCACCAGCAGGAAGGGGGGGGCAGCCAAAAACATTCAGTACTTC
TRBD2	once	TRBV10-3	TRBJ2-2	CATLLAGVTGELFF	TGTGCCACCCTCCTAGCGGGGGTAACCGGGGAGCTGTTTTTT
TRBD1	.	TRBV3-1/TRBV3-2	TRBJ1-4	CASSHLAGGGEKLFF	TGTGCCAGCAGCCATCTCGCAGGGGGCGGGGAAAAACTGTTTTTT
.	.	TRBV7-2	TRBJ1-5	CASSLVLATYGQPQHF	TGTGCCAGCAGCTTAGTCCTTGCGACTTATGGCCAGCCCCAGCATTTT
.	.	TRBV3-1/TRBV3-2	TRBJ1-1	CASSQEQGYTEAFF	TGTGCCAGCAGCCAAGAACAGGGTTACACTGAAGCTTTCTTT
TRBD1	.	TRBV27	TRBJ2-7	CASSNRQGQYF	TGTGCCAGCAGTAACAGACAGGGGCAGTACTTC
.	.	TRBV4-3	TRBJ2-1	CASSQDSPYEQFF	TGCGCCAGCAGCCAAGATTCCCCTTATGAGCAGTTCTTC
.	.	TRBV6-1	TRBJ1-1	CASSETSEGLNTEAFF	TGTGCCAGCAGTGAAACCTCAGAGGGATTGAACACTGAAGCTTTCTTT
TRBD2	.	TRBV11-2	TRBJ2-1	CASSLWQEGLAGDDEQFF	TGTGCCAGCAGCTTATGGCAGGAGGGACTAGCGGGGGACGATGAGCAGTTCTTC
TRBD1	.	TRBV5-1	TRBJ2-7	CASSLGQGHEQYF	TGCGCCAGCAGCTTGGGACAGGGGCACGAGCAGTACTTC
.	.	TRBV12-2	TRBJ1-1	CASREWGQGGTEAFF	TGTGCAAGTCGGGAGTGGGGACAGGGAGGCACTGAAGCTTTCTTT
TRBD1	.	TRBV20-1	TRBJ1-2	CSASVGDRGLQGYTF	TGCAGTGCTAGTGTGGGGGACAGGGGGCTTCAGGGCTACACCTTC
TRBD2	.	TRBV4-1	TRBJ2-2	CASSQDHGGYTGELFF	TGCGCCAGCAGCCAAGATCACGGGGGGTACACCGGGGAGCTGTTTTTT
TRBD1	.	TRBV5-8	TRBJ1-2	CASSLRQGAWYGYTF	TGTGCCAGCAGCCTGAGACAGGGGGCCTGGTATGGCTACACCTTC
.	.	TRBV2	TRBJ1-4	CASEQGQEKLFF	TGTGCCAGCGAGCAGGGGCAGGAAAAACTGTTTTTT
TRBD2	.	TRBV24-1	TRBJ2-1	CATGSGGADEQFF	TGTGCCACCGGAAGCGGGGGGGCCGATGAGCAGTTCTTC
TRBD1	.	TRBV6-5	TRBJ1-1	CASSRDRNTEAFF	TGTGCCAGCAGTCGGGACAGGAACACTGAAGCTTTCTTT
.	once	TRBV6-2/TRBV6-3	TRBJ1-2	CASSYPGQIYGYTF	TGTGCCAGCAGTTACCCCGGACAGATCTATGGCTACACCTTC
TRBD2	.	TRBV7-9	TRBJ2-5	CASSLVGGGPGETQYF	TGTGCCAGCAGCCTAGTCGGCGGGGGGCCGGGAGAGACCCAGTACTTC
.	.	TRBV14	TRBJ2-7	CASSRRGLGLFSYEQYF	TGTGCCAGCAGCCGCCGGGGATTGGGCCTCTTCTCCTACGAGCAGTACTTC
.	.	TRBV3-1/TRBV3-2	TRBJ2-5	CASSQDLQGMYQETQYF	TGTGCCAGCAGCCAAGATTTACAGGGAATGTACCAAGAGACCCAGTACTTC
.	.	TRBV7-9	TRBJ1-1	CASSSGDRTEAFF	TGTGCCAGCAGCTCAGGGGATCGAACTGAAGCTTTCTTT
.	.	TRBV29-1	TRBJ2-1	CSVSRSSYNEQFF	TGCAGCGTTTCGAGGAGCTCCTACAATGAGCAGTTCTTC
TRBD1	.	TRBV30	TRBJ1-5	CAWNAGTGYNQPQHF	TGTGCCTGGAACGCCGGGACAGGGTACAATCAGCCCCAGCATTTT
TRBD2	.	TRBV27	TRBJ2-2	CASSLRPPGGANTGELFF	TGTGCCAGCAGTTTACGACCCCCCGGGGGGGCGAACACCGGGGAGCTGTTTTTT
TRBD2	once	TRBV3-1/TRBV3-2	TRBJ2-1	CASSQDAHGLAGGPMDEQFF	TGTGCCAGCAGCCAAGATGCCCACGGCCTGGCGGGGGGGCCCATGGATGAGCAGTTCTTC
TRBD2	.	TRBV7-8	TRBJ2-1	CASSLRVLAGGVNEQFF	TGTGCCAGCAGCTTAAGGGTCCTGGCGGGGGGGGTCAATGAGCAGTTCTTC
.	.	TRBV14	TRBJ2-7	CASSLSGGEQYF	TGTGCCAGCAGCCTCTCGGGCGGGGAGCAGTACTTC
TRBD1	.	TRBV30	TRBJ1-3	CAWRGTGTGNTIYF	TGTGCCTGGAGAGGGACAGGTACAGGAAACACCATATATTTT
.	.	TRBV14	TRBJ1-3	CASSHRTNTGNTIYF	TGTGCCAGCAGCCACCGGACAAACACTGGAAACACCATATATTTT
.	.	TRBV3-1/TRBV3-2	TRBJ1-6	CASSLGRIYNSPLHF	TGTGCCAGCAGCCTGGGCCGGATTTATAATTCACCCCTCCACTTT
TRBD1	.	TRBV19	TRBJ2-6	CASSNPWDRAESGANVLTF	TGTGCCAGTAGTAACCCATGGGACAGGGCAGAATCTGGGGCCAACGTCCTGACTTTC
.	.	TRBV7-2	TRBJ1-2	CASSLAPGSNPNYGYTF	TGTGCCAGCAGCTTAGCACCAGGCTCCAACCCTAACTATGGCTACACCTTC
TRBD1	once	TRBV29-1	TRBJ1-1	CSVSSLGGQQDTEAFF	TGCAGCGTTAGCTCTTTAGGGGGACAGCAAGACACTGAAGCTTTCTTT
.	few	TRBV5-1	TRBJ1-5	CASSLSPNQPQHF	TGCGCCAGCAGCTTGAGCCCCAATCAGCCCCAGCATTTT
TRBD1	.	TRBV3-1/TRBV3-2	TRBJ1-5	CASSQEYNRGVWPQHF	TGTGCCAGCAGCCAAGAATACAACAGGGGTGTTTGGCCCCAGCATTTT
TRBD1	few	TRBV7-3	TRBJ1-1	CASSSGQGGPNTEAFF	TGTGCCAGCAGCTCCGGACAGGGGGGACCGAACACTGAAGCTTTCTTT
.	.	TRBV2	TRBJ1-4	CASSSVTGLEGGKLFF	TGTGCCAGCAGTTCGGTTACAGGGCTCGAGGGTGGAAAACTGTTTTTT